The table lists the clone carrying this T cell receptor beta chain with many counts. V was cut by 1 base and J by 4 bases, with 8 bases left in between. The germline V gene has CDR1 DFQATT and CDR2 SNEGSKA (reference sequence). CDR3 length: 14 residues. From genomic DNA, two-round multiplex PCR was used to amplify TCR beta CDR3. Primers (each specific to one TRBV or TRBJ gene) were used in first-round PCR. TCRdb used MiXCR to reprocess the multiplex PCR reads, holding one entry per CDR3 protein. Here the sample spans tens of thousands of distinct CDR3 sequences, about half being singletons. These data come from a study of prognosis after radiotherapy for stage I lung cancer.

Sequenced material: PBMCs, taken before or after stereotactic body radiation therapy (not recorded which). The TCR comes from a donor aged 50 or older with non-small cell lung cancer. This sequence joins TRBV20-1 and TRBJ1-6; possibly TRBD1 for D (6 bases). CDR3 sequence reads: CSARVRGYNSPLHF. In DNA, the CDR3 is TGCAGTGCTAGAGTCAGGGGTTATAATTCACCCCTCCACTTT.